These 10 T cell receptor beta chains originate from one sample sequenced in a study of shared clonotypes between healthy human individuals. Assay: immunoSEQ multiplex PCR; the TCRdb copy retains only in-frame clones and omits some. The data contain some 500,000 clones, around 77% of them seen just once; the ten biggest clones take up 12%. Sample: PBMCs. These receptors all stem from a woman aged 40 to 50 in good health. Some clones in this sample may be carry-over from other donors' samples.

The chain links TRBV5-4 to TRBJ2-5; possible D gene TRBD1, 5 bases. CDR3 length equals 15 residues. Germline V gene lookup returns CDR1 SGHNT and CDR2 YYREEE (reference sequence). V was clipped by 4 bases and J by 2 bases, with 15 bases between them. CDR3 sequence reads: CASSRSGRGQETQYF. The CDR3 DNA reads as TGTGCCAGCAGCCGTTCGGGTAGGGGTCAAGAGACCCAGTACTTC.

The chain joins TRBV19 to TRBJ2-6; D is possibly TRBD2 (6 bases). The CDR3 loop spans 17 amino acids. CDR1 LNHDA and CDR2 SQIVND come from the germline V gene (reference sequence). Trimming removed 5 bases from V and 0 bases from J, with 14 bases in between. CDR3 DNA: TGTGCCAGTAGTGGGGGAGGTTCAGGCTCTGGGGCCAACGTCCTGACTTTC. This translates into CASSGGGSGSGANVLTF. The variable domain in full, with the rest retrieved from reference TRBV19 and TRBJ2-6, is DGGITQSPKYLFRKEGQNVTLSCEQNLNHDAMYWYRQDPGQGLRLIYYSQIVNDFQKGDIAEGYSVSREKKESFPLTVTSAQKNPTAFYLCASSGGGSGSGANVLTFGAGSRLTVL.

The chain combines TRBV5-1 with TRBJ2-5; D is possibly TRBD2 (6 bases). Per the germline V gene, CDR1 is SGHRS and CDR2 is YFSETQ. V shed 1 base and J shed 2 bases, with 12 bases lying between them. CDR3 length: 15 amino acids. CDR3 amino acids: CASSLTGLGQETQYF. The CDR3 nucleotides read TGCGCCAGCAGCTTGACGGGACTCGGGCAAGAGACCCAGTACTTC. The full variable domain, with the rest looked up from reference TRBV5-1 and TRBJ2-5, is KAGVTQTPRYLIKTRGQQVTLSCSPISGHRSVSWYQQTPGQGLQFLFEYFSETQRNKGNFPGRFSGRQFSNSRSEMNVSTLELGDSALYLCASSLTGLGQETQYFGPGTRLLVL.

J is TRBJ1-2 and V is TRBV6-1, with D unresolved. V lost 1 base, J lost 7 bases, and 10 bases lay in between. The germline V gene encodes CDR1 MNHNS and CDR2 SASEGT. CDR3 size: 13 residues. This chain's CDR3 is CASSEVTFRGYTF. The DNA for the CDR3 is TGTGCCAGCAGTGAAGTGACCTTTCGTGGCTACACCTTC.

As concerns this clone: With only one base between it and a far larger clone, this is likely a read error. In this CDR3 the conserved last residue, phenylalanine or tryptophan, is missing, so a read error is likely. The chain uses TRBV7-8 and TRBJ2-2; the match to TRBD2 covers 7 bases. The CDR3 consists of 16 residues. J was trimmed by 1 base and V by 5 bases; bases with no gene match: 7. Looked up from germline, CDR1 is SGHVS and CDR2 is FQNEAQ. DNA for the CDR3: TGTGCCAGCAGCGTAAGGACTAGTCGGAACACCGGGGAGCTGTTTCTT. Translating gives CASSVRTSRNTGELFL.

For this clone: The same CDR3 can be traced to other DNA sequences in this sample. The V call is TRBV4-1, the J call TRBJ1-1, with 7 bases aligning to TRBD1. The V gene end was trimmed by 3 bases and the J gene end by 8 bases; junction bases not matched to a gene: 9. The CDR3 is 14 residues long. Germline loops: CDR1 MGHRA, CDR2 YSYEKL. The CDR3 coding sequence is TGCGCCAGCAGCCAGGGCACAGGGGTCGCGGAAGCTTTCTTT. It yields the protein CASSQGTGVAEAFF.

On this clone itself: The likely explanation is a read error, given a far larger clone one base away. The V call is TRBV2, the J call TRBJ1-1; D might be TRBD1 (6 bases). Germline CDR1 is SNHLY and CDR2 is FYNNEI. CDR3 size: 14 residues. Between the trimmed V and J ends, which lost 3 bases and 4 bases, there was a span of 12 bases. The CDR3 sequence is CASSEGGLTTEAFF. CDR3 bases: TGTGCCAGCAGTGAGGGGGGGCTCACCACTGAAGCTTTCTTT. Using reference TRBV2 and TRBJ1-1 for the parts outside the CDR3, the full variable domain is EPEVTQTPSHQVTQMGQEVILRCVPISNHLYFYWYRQILGQKVEFLVSFYNNEISEKSEIFDDQFSVERPDGSNFTLKIRSTKLEDSAMYFCASSEGGLTTEAFFGQGTRLTVV.

The V and J genes are TRBV28 and TRBJ1-1; D remains ambiguous. Germline CDR1 reads MDHEN; CDR2 reads SYDVKM. Trimming took 5 bases from V and 4 from J, leaving 5 bases between them. The CDR3 has 11 amino acids. The CDR3 loop reads CASSRLTEAFF. The CDR3 DNA reads TGTGCCAGCAGTAGACTCACTGAAGCTTTCTTT.

The chain joins TRBV6-6 to TRBJ1-5; 7 positions agree with TRBD1. The J segment lost 5 bases and the V segment lost 4 bases, leaving 2 bases of the junction unmatched. Germline V CDR1 and CDR2: MNHNY, SVGAGI (reference sequence). The CDR3 is 13 amino acids. CDR3 coding DNA: TGTGCCAGCAGTTTAGACAGGGATCAGCCCCAGCATTTT. This translates into CASSLDRDQPQHF.

This clone came up once. The CDR3, as DNA: TGTGCCAGCAGCTACCGGACAGGGGGGAGCACAGATACGCAGTATTTT. Residues: CASSYRTGGSTDTQYF. This chain joins TRBV7-6 and TRBJ2-3, with 10 bases matching TRBD1. The V gene end was trimmed by 4 bases and the J gene end by 0 bases; junction bases not matched to a gene: 4. CDR1 and CDR2 (germline): SGHVS, FNYEAQ. The CDR3 spans 16 residues.